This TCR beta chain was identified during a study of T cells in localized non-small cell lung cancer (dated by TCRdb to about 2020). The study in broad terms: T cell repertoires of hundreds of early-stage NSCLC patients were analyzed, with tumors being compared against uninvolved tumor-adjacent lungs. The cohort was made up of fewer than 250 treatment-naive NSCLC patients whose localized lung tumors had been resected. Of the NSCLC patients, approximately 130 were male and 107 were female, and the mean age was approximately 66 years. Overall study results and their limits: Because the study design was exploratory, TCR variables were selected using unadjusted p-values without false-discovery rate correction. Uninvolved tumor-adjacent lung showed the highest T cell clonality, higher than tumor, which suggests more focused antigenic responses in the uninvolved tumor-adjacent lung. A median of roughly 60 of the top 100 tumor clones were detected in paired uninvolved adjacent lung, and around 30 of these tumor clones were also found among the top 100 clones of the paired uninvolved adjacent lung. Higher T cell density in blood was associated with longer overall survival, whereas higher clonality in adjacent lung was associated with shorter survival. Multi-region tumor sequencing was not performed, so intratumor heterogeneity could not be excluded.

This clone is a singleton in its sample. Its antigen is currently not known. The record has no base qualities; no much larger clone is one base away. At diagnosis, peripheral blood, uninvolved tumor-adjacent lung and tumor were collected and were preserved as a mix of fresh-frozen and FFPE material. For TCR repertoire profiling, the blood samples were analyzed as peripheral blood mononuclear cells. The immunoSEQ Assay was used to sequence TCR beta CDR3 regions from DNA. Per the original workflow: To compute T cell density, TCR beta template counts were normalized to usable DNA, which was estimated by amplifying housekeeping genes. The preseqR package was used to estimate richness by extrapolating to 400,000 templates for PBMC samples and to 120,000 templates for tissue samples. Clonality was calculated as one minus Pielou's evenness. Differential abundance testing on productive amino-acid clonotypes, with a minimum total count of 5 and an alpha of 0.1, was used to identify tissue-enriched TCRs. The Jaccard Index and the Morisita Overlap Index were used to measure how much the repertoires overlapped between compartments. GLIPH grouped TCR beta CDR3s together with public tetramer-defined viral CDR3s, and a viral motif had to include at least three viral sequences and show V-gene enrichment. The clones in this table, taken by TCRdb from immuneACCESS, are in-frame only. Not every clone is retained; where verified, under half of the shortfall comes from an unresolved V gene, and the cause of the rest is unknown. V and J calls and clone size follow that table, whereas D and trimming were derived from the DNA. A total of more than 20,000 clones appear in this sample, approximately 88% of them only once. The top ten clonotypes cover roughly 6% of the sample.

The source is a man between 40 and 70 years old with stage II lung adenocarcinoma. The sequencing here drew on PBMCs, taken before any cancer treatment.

The sequenced DNA: TGCGCCAGCAGCCCGGGGCCATACACTGAAGCTTTCTTT. Its translation is CASSPGPYTEAFF. The sequence links TRBV5-1 to TRBJ1-1; a tentative D match to TRBD1 spans 5 bases. Trimming costs V 4 bases and J 3 bases, and their ends lie 10 bases apart. The germline V gene supplies CDR1 SGHRS and CDR2 YFSETQ. From cysteine to phenylalanine, the CDR3 is 13 amino acids long. Left in the record is the CDR3 DNA by itself, 39 bases read in frame from the first base. Reference TRBV5-1 and TRBJ1-1 genes cover what lies past the CDR3, so the full variable domain is KAGVTQTPRYLIKTRGQQVTLSCSPISGHRSVSWYQQTPGQGLQFLFEYFSETQRNKGNFPGRFSGRQFSNSRSEMNVSTLELGDSALYLCASSPGPYTEAFFGQGTRLTVV.